This is a list of T cell receptor beta chains from one sample in a study of CD8+ T cells in alopecia areata. The assay was immunoSEQ multiplex PCR, and TCRdb's table has in-frame clones only and misses some. This table has about 110,000 clones, around three fifths appearing once. The material sequenced was CD4+ T cells sorted from blood, taken at week 24, from a patient treated with tofacitinib. The receptors were gathered from a human donor with alopecia areata. The CDR3 runs from the conserved cysteine through the conserved F or W. The D gene is left open where the match is weak. Size is omitted from some rows. Given values are once, few, many or a class for expanded clones.

clone size	D gene	V gene	J gene	CDR3 DNA	CDR3 protein
NA	NA	TRBV29-1	TRBJ2-1	TGCAGCGGGAGCGCCTACCGCTCCTACAATGAGCAGTTCTTC	CSGSAYRSYNEQFF
NA	TRBD1	TRBV4-1	TRBJ1-5	TGCGCCAGCAGCCAATTCCAGGGGGGTCAGCCCCAGCATTTT	CASSQFQGGQPQHF
few	TRBD2	TRBV10-3	TRBJ2-2	TGTGCCATCGGACGGGGGGGCACCACCGGGGAGCTGTTTTTT	CAIGRGGTTGELFF
NA	TRBD1	TRBV10-3	TRBJ2-7	TGTGCCATCAGTGGACAGGGACACGAGCAGTACTTC	CAISGQGHEQYF
NA	NA	TRBV5-1	TRBJ1-6	TGCGCCAGCAGCTCGAACTCCGGGACACAGAATTCATTCCTCCACTTT	CASSSNSGTQNSFLHF
NA	NA	TRBV30	TRBJ2-1	TGTGCCTGGTCTCCTGGCACCAGCTCCTACAATGAGCAGTTCTTC	CAWSPGTSSYNEQFF
NA	NA	TRBV30	TRBJ2-7	TGTGCCTGGAGTGTCTCGGTCTACGAGCAGTACTTC	CAWSVSVYEQYF
NA	NA	TRBV2	TRBJ2-3	TGTGCCAGCAGCGGCGACGGAACAGATACGCAGTATTTT	CASSGDGTDTQYF
NA	TRBD2	TRBV30	TRBJ2-3	TGTGCCTGGAGTGTAGTTGCGGGGGTTAATACGCAGTATTTT	CAWSVVAGVNTQYF
NA	NA	TRBV30	TRBJ2-7	TGTGCCTGGAGATTTAAAGGGGCATTCACCTACGAGCAGTACTTC	CAWRFKGAFTYEQYF
once	NA	TRBV23-1	TRBJ1-1	TGCGCCAGCAGTCAATTCCCACCCGCGTTCACTGAAGCTTTCTTT	CASSQFPPAFTEAFF
NA	TRBD1	TRBV25-1	TRBJ2-3	TGTGCCAGCAGTGAACCAGGGGGCATAGATACGCAGTATTTT	CASSEPGGIDTQYF
NA	NA	TRBV28	TRBJ2-4	TGTGCCAGCAGGCCACGAGGGGACCCTTTATTAGCCAAAAACATTCAGTACTTC	CASRPRGDPLLAKNIQYF
NA	NA	TRBV6-6	TRBJ1-4	TGTGCCAGCAGTTGGGGACGGGAGGGCGAAAAACTGTTTTTT	CASSWGREGEKLFF
NA	TRBD1	TRBV7-2	TRBJ2-7	TGTGCCAGCAGCTTATCAAGGGGGCGATACCACGAGCAGTACTTC	CASSLSRGRYHEQYF
few	TRBD2	TRBV10-3	TRBJ2-5	TGTGCCACCCTTAGCGGGGGCCAAGAGACCCAGTACTTC	CATLSGGQETQYF
NA	NA	TRBV23-1	TRBJ1-1	TGCGCCAGCAGTCATCCGCGGGAGATTAACACTGAAGCTTTCTTT	CASSHPREINTEAFF
NA	TRBD2	TRBV29-1	TRBJ2-3	TGCAGCGTTGATGGGACTAGCGGTTTGACAGATACGCAGTATTTT	CSVDGTSGLTDTQYF
NA	TRBD1	TRBV29-1	TRBJ2-2	TGCAGCGTTGGGGGGACAGGGAGGACCGGGGAGCTGTTTTTT	CSVGGTGRTGELFF
NA	TRBD1	TRBV5-6	TRBJ1-6	TGTGCCAGCCGGAATTTCGGGACAGGGGTTTCACCCCTCCACTTT	CASRNFGTGVSPLHF
NA	TRBD2	TRBV4-3	TRBJ2-7	TGCGCCAGCAGCCAAGACCGGGGGGGCAGGGAGCAGTACTTC	CASSQDRGGREQYF
NA	NA	TRBV19	TRBJ1-1	TGTGCCAGTAGTATGTGGGAGGGGTCTGTTGAAGCTTTCTTT	CASSMWEGSVEAFF
NA	NA	TRBV5-1	TRBJ2-5	TGCGCCAGCAGCTTGGATGGCTCAGGATGGGGAGAGACCCAGTACTTC	CASSLDGSGWGETQYF
NA	TRBD2	TRBV30	TRBJ2-1	TGTGCCTGGACTGCCGGACTAGCCCACAATGAGCAGTTCTTC	CAWTAGLAHNEQFF
NA	NA	TRBV28	TRBJ2-2	TGTGCCAGCAGTTCCCATCAGACGGCGAACACCGGGGAGCTGTTTTTT	CASSSHQTANTGELFF
NA	NA	TRBV7-2	TRBJ2-2	TGTGCCAGCAGCTCCCTCGCCCGAGACACCGGGGAGCTGTTTTTT	CASSSLARDTGELFF
NA	NA	TRBV10-3	TRBJ2-3	TGTGCCACTACCGGCCGGGGCACAGATACGCAGTATTTT	CATTGRGTDTQYF
NA	TRBD1	TRBV15	TRBJ2-5	TGTGCCACCAGCACAACAGGGGGAGTAGAGACCCAGTACTTC	CATSTTGGVETQYF
NA	TRBD1	TRBV4-2	TRBJ1-1	TGTGCCAGCAGCCGCGACAGGGGGTTGACTGAAGCTTTCTTT	CASSRDRGLTEAFF
few	NA	TRBV7-2	TRBJ2-6	TGTGCCAGCAGCCCAGGGAACAGCGGTGGGGCCAACGTCCTGACTTTC	CASSPGNSGGANVLTF
many	TRBD1	TRBV2	TRBJ2-5	TGTGCCAGCAGAAAACAGGGGGCTCAAGAGACCCAGTACTTC	CASRKQGAQETQYF